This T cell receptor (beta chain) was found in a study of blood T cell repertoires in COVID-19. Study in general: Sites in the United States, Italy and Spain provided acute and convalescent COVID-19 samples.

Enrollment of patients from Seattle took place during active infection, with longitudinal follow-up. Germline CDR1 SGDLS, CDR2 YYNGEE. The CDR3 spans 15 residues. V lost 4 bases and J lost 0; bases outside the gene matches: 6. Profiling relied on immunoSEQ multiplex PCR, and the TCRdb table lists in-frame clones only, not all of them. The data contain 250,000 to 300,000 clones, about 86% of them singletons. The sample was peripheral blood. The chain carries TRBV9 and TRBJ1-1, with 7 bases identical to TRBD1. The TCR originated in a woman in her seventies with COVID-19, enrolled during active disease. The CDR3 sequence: CASSPFGQVNTEAFF. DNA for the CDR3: TGTGCCAGCAGCCCATTTGGACAGGTGAACACTGAAGCTTTCTTT.